Listed below are T cell receptor beta chains from one sample, sequenced in a study of post-analysis software for immune sequencing data. TCRdb used MiXCR to reprocess the PCR reads, holding one entry per CDR3 protein. Of about 620,000 distinct CDR3 sequences listed, around 44% were seen once; the top ten hold more than 1.5%. The sequenced material came from blood. These receptor sequences come from a girl between 5 and 17 years old with multiple sclerosis. CDR3s include the opening cysteine and the closing phenylalanine or tryptophan. The D gene is left open where the match is weak. Clone size appears in some rows only: once, few, many, or a class for an expanded clone.

j_gene: TRBJ1-1; abundance: NA; v_gene: TRBV20-1; d_gene: NA; CDR3nt: TGCAGTGCCCCAGGGACGGTGATGAACACTGAAGCTTTCTTT; CDR3aa: CSAPGTVMNTEAFF
j_gene: TRBJ2-2; abundance: NA; v_gene: TRBV6-7; d_gene: TRBD1; CDR3nt: TGTGCCAGCAGCAGGACAGGGGTGAACACCGGGGAGCTGTTTTTT; CDR3aa: CASSRTGVNTGELFF
j_gene: TRBJ2-1; abundance: many; v_gene: TRBV29-1; d_gene: NA; CDR3nt: TGCAGCGCCTTGCACGGGAGCCTAGAGGGGTTCTTC; CDR3aa: CSALHGSLEGFF
j_gene: TRBJ1-5; abundance: NA; v_gene: TRBV12-3/TRBV12-4; d_gene: TRBD1; CDR3nt: TGTGCCAGCAGAAGACAGGGGGATAGCAATCAGCCCCAGCATTTT; CDR3aa: CASRRQGDSNQPQHF
j_gene: TRBJ2-3; abundance: NA; v_gene: TRBV4-2; d_gene: NA; CDR3nt: TGTGCCAGCAGAGAACCAACTAGACCAGATACGCAGTATTTT; CDR3aa: CASREPTRPDTQYF
j_gene: TRBJ2-7; abundance: NA; v_gene: TRBV7-2; d_gene: NA; CDR3nt: TGTGCCAGCAGCTTCCACCGGGACGGGGAGGAGCAGTACTTC; CDR3aa: CASSFHRDGEEQYF
j_gene: TRBJ1-2; abundance: NA; v_gene: TRBV12-3/TRBV12-4; d_gene: NA; CDR3nt: TGTGCCAGCACCTCACGGAGAGGGGCGGCCCTACTTGGCTACACCTTC; CDR3aa: CASTSRRGAALLGYTF
j_gene: TRBJ2-7; abundance: few; v_gene: TRBV12-3/TRBV12-4; d_gene: NA; CDR3nt: TGTGCCAGCAGTTCGGGCGGAAAGTCCTACGAGCAGTACTTC; CDR3aa: CASSSGGKSYEQYF
j_gene: TRBJ2-7; abundance: NA; v_gene: TRBV7-2; d_gene: NA; CDR3nt: TGTGCCAGCAGCCTAAGGGGAGGAAGGGGCGAGCAGTACTTC; CDR3aa: CASSLRGGRGEQYF
j_gene: TRBJ1-4; abundance: NA; v_gene: TRBV6-1; d_gene: NA; CDR3nt: TGTGCCAGCAGTGGAACTTCCAATGAAAAACTGTTTTTT; CDR3aa: CASSGTSNEKLFF
j_gene: TRBJ2-3; abundance: NA; v_gene: TRBV12-3/TRBV12-4; d_gene: NA; CDR3nt: TGTGCCAGCAGTTTTAACCAGGGGATACCCACAGATACGCAGTATTTT; CDR3aa: CASSFNQGIPTDTQYF
j_gene: TRBJ2-4; abundance: NA; v_gene: TRBV3-1; d_gene: NA; CDR3nt: TGTGCCAGCAGCCAAGGTCTCGGTCGAGCCAAAAACATTCAGTACTTC; CDR3aa: CASSQGLGRAKNIQYF
j_gene: TRBJ2-1; abundance: few; v_gene: TRBV15; d_gene: TRBD2; CDR3nt: TGTGCCACCGGACTAGAGCCCTACAATGAGCAGTTCTTC; CDR3aa: CATGLEPYNEQFF
j_gene: TRBJ2-1; abundance: few; v_gene: TRBV11-3; d_gene: TRBD2; CDR3nt: TGTGCCAGCAGCCCCTGGGGGACTAGCTACAATGAGCAGTTCTTC; CDR3aa: CASSPWGTSYNEQFF
j_gene: TRBJ2-7; abundance: NA; v_gene: TRBV7-9; d_gene: NA; CDR3nt: TGTGCCAGCAGCTTTCGGGACACCACTTACGAGCAGTACTTC; CDR3aa: CASSFRDTTYEQYF
j_gene: TRBJ1-2; abundance: NA; v_gene: TRBV12-3/TRBV12-4; d_gene: NA; CDR3nt: TGTGCCAGCAGTTTGGTTAGATATGGCTACACCTTC; CDR3aa: CASSLVRYGYTF
j_gene: TRBJ2-7; abundance: NA; v_gene: TRBV12-3/TRBV12-4; d_gene: NA; CDR3nt: TGTGCCAGCAGTCCGGGATATTGGGCAGAGAATTCCTACGAGCAGTACTTC; CDR3aa: CASSPGYWAENSYEQYF
j_gene: TRBJ2-5; abundance: NA; v_gene: TRBV6-2/TRBV6-3; d_gene: TRBD2; CDR3nt: TGTGCCAGCAGTTACGTAAAGGGACTAGCGGGAGACGCTCGACAGTACTTC; CDR3aa: CASSYVKGLAGDARQYF
j_gene: TRBJ1-1; abundance: NA; v_gene: TRBV10-3; d_gene: NA; CDR3nt: TGTGCCATCAGTGAGGCACCGGGAAACTCGGCCGGAGCTTTCTTT; CDR3aa: CAISEAPGNSAGAFF
j_gene: TRBJ2-3; abundance: NA; v_gene: TRBV29-1; d_gene: NA; CDR3nt: TGCAGCGTTGCCAGGGGAAGGACCCCATACTACACAGATACGCAGTATTTT; CDR3aa: CSVARGRTPYYTDTQYF
j_gene: TRBJ2-5; abundance: few; v_gene: TRBV7-9; d_gene: TRBD2; CDR3nt: TGTGCCAGCAGCCCGAGAGCGGGAGGGCCTACTAGAGAGACCCAGTACTTC; CDR3aa: CASSPRAGGPTRETQYF
j_gene: TRBJ2-7; abundance: few; v_gene: TRBV10-3; d_gene: NA; CDR3nt: TGTGCCATCAGTGAGATAGGGAGCTCCTACGAGCAGTACTTC; CDR3aa: CAISEIGSSYEQYF
j_gene: TRBJ2-5; abundance: few; v_gene: TRBV6-6; d_gene: NA; CDR3nt: TGTGCCAGCAAAAGGACATTCCAAGAGACCCAGTACTTC; CDR3aa: CASKRTFQETQYF
j_gene: TRBJ2-7; abundance: NA; v_gene: TRBV5-1; d_gene: NA; CDR3nt: TGCGCCAGCAGCCCTAGCCCGAACAGAGCCTTATCCTACGAGCAGTACTTC; CDR3aa: CASSPSPNRALSYEQYF
j_gene: TRBJ2-7; abundance: NA; v_gene: TRBV11-2; d_gene: NA; CDR3nt: TGTGCCAGCAGCGTACTGACAGGCTACGAGCAGTACTTC; CDR3aa: CASSVLTGYEQYF
j_gene: TRBJ2-3; abundance: few; v_gene: TRBV7-2; d_gene: TRBD1; CDR3nt: TGTGCCAGCCGGGACAGGAGCACAGATACGCAGTATTTT; CDR3aa: CASRDRSTDTQYF
j_gene: TRBJ1-6; abundance: few; v_gene: TRBV5-1; d_gene: TRBD1; CDR3nt: TGCGCCAGCAGCAGGACAGGGGACTATAATTCACCCCTCCACTTT; CDR3aa: CASSRTGDYNSPLHF
j_gene: TRBJ2-7; abundance: NA; v_gene: TRBV3-1; d_gene: TRBD2; CDR3nt: TGTGCCAGCAGCCCCGGGACTAGCGCGGGAATAAGGGGATATCACGAGCAGTACTTC; CDR3aa: CASSPGTSAGIRGYHEQYF
j_gene: TRBJ1-2; abundance: NA; v_gene: TRBV6-5; d_gene: NA; CDR3nt: TGTGCCAGCACCGGGACGGCGGCGTATGGCTACACCTTC; CDR3aa: CASTGTAAYGYTF
j_gene: TRBJ2-6; abundance: few; v_gene: TRBV12-3/TRBV12-4; d_gene: TRBD1; CDR3nt: TGTGCCAGCAGTGACAGGGTGTCCCTATCTGGGGCCAACGTCCTGACTTTC; CDR3aa: CASSDRVSLSGANVLTF
j_gene: TRBJ2-3; abundance: NA; v_gene: TRBV7-9; d_gene: NA; CDR3nt: TGTGCCAGCAGCTTGCCGGACCTGGATACGCAGTATTTT; CDR3aa: CASSLPDLDTQYF
j_gene: TRBJ1-1; abundance: NA; v_gene: TRBV20-1; d_gene: NA; CDR3nt: TGCAGTGCTAGAGGCGTGGGAGGATTGAACACTGAAGCTTTCTTT; CDR3aa: CSARGVGGLNTEAFF